Below are 11 T cell receptor beta chains sequenced from a single sample in a study of blood T cell repertoires in COVID-19. TCRdb's copy holds only in-frame clones and misses some; the assay was immunoSEQ multiplex PCR. This sample has about 220,000 clones, with 70% to 90% found just once. Sequenced input: peripheral blood. The origin of the receptors is a man aged 50 to 60 who had recovered from COVID-19.

The V and J genes are TRBV15 and TRBJ2-7, with D maybe TRBD2 (6 bases). Deletions cut 0 bases from V and 7 bases from J, with 13 bases between. CDR1 and CDR2 (germline): LNHNV, YYDKDF (reference sequence). This CDR3 contains 14 residues. The CDR3 DNA reads as TGTGCCACCAGCAGAGATCTTGGGGAGGTAGAGCAGTACTTC. Translating it yields CATSRDLGEVEQYF. The variable domain in full, completed from reference TRBV15 and TRBJ2-7, reads DAMVIQNPRYQVTQFGKPVTLSCSQTLNHNVMYWYQQKSSQAPKLLFHYYDKDFNNEADTPDNFQSRRPNTSFCFLDIRSPGLGDTAMYLCATSRDLGEVEQYFGPGTRLTVT.

This clone was seen a single time. The chain joins TRBV28 to TRBJ1-1; 8 bases align to TRBD1. CDR3 size: 13 residues. The ends lost 2 bases at V and 6 bases at J; junction bases unmatched: 2. Germline CDR1 MDHEN, CDR2 SYDVKM. CDR3 in amino acids: CASSLGTGAEAFF. The CDR3 DNA is TGTGCCAGCAGTTTAGGGACAGGCGCTGAAGCTTTCTTT.

The chain uses TRBV4-2 and TRBJ2-1; D is undetermined. CDR1 is LGHNA, CDR2 YNFKEQ, per germline. The CDR3 length is 15 residues. V dropped 1 base and J dropped 1 base, with 8 bases sitting between them. The CDR3 DNA sequence: TGTGCCAGCAGCCAAGTCGCGCGATCCTACAATGAGCAGTTCTTC. Protein: CASSQVARSYNEQFF.

This rearrangement joins TRBV19 to TRBJ2-4; TRBD2 aligns across 8 bases. J gave up 1 base and V 3 bases, and 5 bases lay outside the gene matches. Germline loops: CDR1 LNHDA, CDR2 SQIVND (reference sequence). This CDR3 contains 16 residues. The CDR3 sequence is CASSIGGAFAKNIQYF. For the CDR3, the DNA is TGTGCCAGTAGTATCGGGGGGGCGTTTGCCAAAAACATTCAGTACTTC.

The chain uses TRBV18 and TRBJ2-7; TRBD2 agrees at 14 bases. Germline lookup yields CDR1 KGHSH and CDR2 LQKENI. This CDR3 contains 14 residues. V gave up 3 bases and J gave up 5 bases; unmatched junction bases: 0. The CDR3 region is CASSPGLAGDEQYF. The DNA for the CDR3 is TGTGCCAGCTCACCGGGACTAGCGGGAGACGAGCAGTACTTC.

The chain combines TRBV28 with TRBJ2-7; TRBD1 matches at 8 bases. The CDR3 runs to 14 residues. The V gene end was trimmed by 10 bases and the J gene end by 3 bases; junction bases not matched to a gene: 11. Germline V lookup: CDR1 MDHEN, CDR2 SYDVKM. For the CDR3, the DNA is TGTGCCACTTCTTACATTGGACAGGGCTACGAGCAGTACTTC. This sequence encodes CATSYIGQGYEQYF.

This clone came up a few times. The chain employs TRBV7-9 and TRBJ1-3; 7 bases are a match to TRBD1. With V trimmed by 3 bases and J by 3 bases, 11 bases remained unmatched. From germline, CDR1 is SEHNR and CDR2 FQNEAQ (reference sequence). This CDR3 is 17 amino acids long. This CDR3 reads CASSFFFLQGIGNTIYF. The CDR3 DNA reads TGTGCCAGCAGCTTTTTTTTTCTACAGGGGATTGGAAACACCATATATTTT.

This clone has more than one count but fewer than ten. The chain combines TRBV4-1 with TRBJ2-2; D is unclear. Germline V gene data show CDR1 as MGHRA and CDR2 as YSYEKL. V was pared by 1 base and J by 2 bases, with 8 bases between. The CDR3 extends over 15 amino acids. The CDR3 sequence is CASSQVLRNTGELFF. CDR3 sequence (DNA): TGCGCCAGCAGCCAAGTACTCCGCAACACCGGGGAGCTGTTTTTT.

This chain joins TRBV11-2 and TRBJ2-1; TRBD2 might be the D (5 bases). The V end lost 3 bases, the J end lost 0 bases, and 18 bases lay between the germline ends. Germline V gene lookup returns CDR1 SGHAT and CDR2 FQNNGV. The CDR3 spans 18 residues. The CDR3 protein is CASSFSFFSESSYNEQFF. The CDR3 DNA reads TGTGCCAGCAGCTTCTCGTTTTTTAGCGAGAGCTCCTACAATGAGCAGTTCTTC.

The rearrangement uses TRBV28 and TRBJ1-5, with D perhaps TRBD1 (6 bases). The V gene's germline CDR1 is MDHEN and CDR2 SYDVKM. The CDR3 is made up of 14 amino acids. Trimming pared 7 bases from V and 3 bases from J, leaving 13 bases between. This CDR3 reads CASILGTTNQPQHF. Here the CDR3 DNA reads TGTGCCAGCATCCTGGGGACAACCAATCAGCCCCAGCATTTT.

This chain links TRBV12-3 or TRBV12-4 with TRBJ1-2, with TRBD1 identical over 8 bases. Germline trimming cut 6 bases from V and 4 bases from J; bases unmatched to any gene: 4. The CDR3 totals 13 residues. Written as DNA, the CDR3 is TGTGCCAGCAGGGCCGGGACAGGCTATGGCTACACCTTC. This gives the protein CASRAGTGYGYTF.